This TCR beta chain was recovered during a study of T cell responses to AZD1222 COVID-19 vaccine. About the study: Both about-4-week and about-12-week second-dose recipients were combined.

Using immunoSEQ multiplex PCR, the repertoire was profiled, and TCRdb retains in-frame clones only, with some absent. The sample has 120,000 or so clones; about 90% are singletons. V lost 7 bases, J lost 6 bases, and 16 bases lay in between. CDR1 and CDR2 (germline): LNHDA, SQIVND (reference sequence). The CDR3 is 14 amino acids. This clonotype was obtained from an adult in good health. The V gene is TRBV19, the J gene TRBJ1-5, with D uncertain. The material sequenced was peripheral blood, taken on day 0 of AZD1222 vaccination. In nucleotides, the CDR3 is TGTGCCAGTATAGGACGTCCCCCAGGTCAGCCCCAGCATTTT. This sequence encodes CASIGRPPGQPQHF.